This T cell receptor (beta chain) was captured by sequencing in a study of technical replicates of blood from a few donors. Sequencing used immunoSEQ multiplex PCR; TCRdb keeps in-frame clones, though not all of them. There are fewer than 100,000 clones in the sample; less than 95% occur only once, and about 0.35% lies in the top ten. Germline loops: CDR1 SQVTM, CDR2 ANQGSEA. With 8 bases removed from V and 6 bases from J, the gap between germline ends came to 26 bases. There are 16 residues in the CDR3. The V and J genes are TRBV29-1 and TRBJ2-1, with a weak D call TRBD2 (6 bases). Sequencing was carried out using T cells isolated from PBMCs. The sequence came from a human donor in good health. The DNA of the CDR3 is TGCAGCCCGACTTTACTAGCAGGTTACGTGAGCAATGAGCAGTTCTTC. Its protein product is CSPTLLAGYVSNEQFF.